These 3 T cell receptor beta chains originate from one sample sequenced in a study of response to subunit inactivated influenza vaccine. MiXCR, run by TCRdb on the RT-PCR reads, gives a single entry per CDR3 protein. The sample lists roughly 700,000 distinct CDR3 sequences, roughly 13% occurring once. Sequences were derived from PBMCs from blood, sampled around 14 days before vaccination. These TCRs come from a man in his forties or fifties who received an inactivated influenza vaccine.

The CDR3 here is CSAGPSFSEQYF. The DNA for the CDR3 is TGCAGTGCCGGGCCTAGCTTTTCCGAGCAGTACTTC. This rearrangement joins TRBV20-1 to TRBJ2-7, with D maybe TRBD2 (5 bases). CDR1 DFQATT and CDR2 SNEGSKA come from the germline V gene (reference sequence). CDR3 size: 12 residues. V lost 6 bases and J 6 bases, leaving 15 bases between the germline ends.

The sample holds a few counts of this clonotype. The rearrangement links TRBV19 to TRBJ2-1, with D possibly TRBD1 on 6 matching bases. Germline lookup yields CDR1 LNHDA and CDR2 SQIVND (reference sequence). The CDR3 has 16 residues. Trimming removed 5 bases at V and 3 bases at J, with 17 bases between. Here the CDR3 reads CASSPLTGTIYNEQFF. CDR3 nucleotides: TGTGCCAGTAGTCCCTTAACCGGGACAATCTACAATGAGCAGTTCTTC.

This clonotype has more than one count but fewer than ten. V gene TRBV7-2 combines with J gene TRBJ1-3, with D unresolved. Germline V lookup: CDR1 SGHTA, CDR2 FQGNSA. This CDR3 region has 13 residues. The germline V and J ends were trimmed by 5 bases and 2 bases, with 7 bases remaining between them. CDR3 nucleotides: TGTGCCAGCAGCCGGGCTGCTGGAAACACCATATATTTT. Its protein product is CASSRAAGNTIYF.